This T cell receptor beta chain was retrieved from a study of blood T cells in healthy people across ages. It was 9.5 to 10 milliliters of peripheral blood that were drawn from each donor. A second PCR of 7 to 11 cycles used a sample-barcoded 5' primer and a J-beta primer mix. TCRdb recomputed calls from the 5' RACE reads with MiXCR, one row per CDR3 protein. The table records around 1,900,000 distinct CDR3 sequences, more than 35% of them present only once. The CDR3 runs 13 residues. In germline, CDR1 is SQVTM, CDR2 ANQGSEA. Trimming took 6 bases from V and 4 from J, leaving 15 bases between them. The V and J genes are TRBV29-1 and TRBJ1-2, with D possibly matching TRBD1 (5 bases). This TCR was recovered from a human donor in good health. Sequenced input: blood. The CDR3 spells CSVNQGSSYGYTF. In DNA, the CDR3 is TGCAGCGTCAACCAGGGTAGCAGCTATGGCTACACCTTC.